This TCR beta chain appears in the sequencing data of a study of beta chain features in type 1 diabetes. Overall study results and limits: The naive, central memory and Treg TCRB repertoires showed an apparent similarity that was greater among patients than among healthy donors.

Central memory, naive, regulatory and stem cell-like memory CD4+ cells were sorted by CD45RO/CCR7/CD25/CD127/CD95/CD27. In all sorted populations, purity surpassed 95%. The CDR3 has 13 residues. CDR1 is KGHSH and CDR2 is LQKENI in the germline V gene. Deletions cut 2 bases from V and 1 base from J, with 5 bases between. This clone was counted a few times. Its antigen is unidentified. All of the isolated RNA was reverse transcribed, so expressed TCRB transcripts were sequenced. Repertoires were generated with immunoSEQ multiplex PCR, while TCRdb's copy carries only in-frame clones and drops some. The sample carries 38,000 or so clones, approximately 60% recorded once.

Material for sequencing was Tregs from blood. The genes are TRBV18 and TRBJ1-2, with D unresolved. This TCR derives from a woman aged 25 to 39 in good health. The CDR3 bases are TGTGCCAGCTCACCAGAGGATAACTATGGCTACACCTTC. Its protein product is CASSPEDNYGYTF.